A selection of T cell receptor beta chains follows, all from one sample in a study of CXCR3-negative and CXCR3-positive naive CD8 T cells. TCRdb re-analyzed the 5' RACE reads; it lists each CDR3 protein once, without DNA. Here the sample table reports tens of thousands of distinct CDR3 sequences. The sample consisted of naive CXCR3+ CD8+ T cells from blood. These receptors originate from a human donor in good health. Some clones in this sample may be carry-over from other donors' samples. The CDR3 runs from the conserved cysteine through the conserved F or W. Fields, in order: J gene, V gene, CDR3 protein.

TRBJ2-7,TRBV7-2,CASSLSGRGSYEQYF
TRBJ2-3,TRBV3-1,CASSYTPTGSDTQYF
TRBJ2-3,TRBV4-3,CASSQDVSDTQYF
TRBJ2-1,TRBV5-1,CASRAGDNEQFF
TRBJ2-1,TRBV3-1,CASSQEDSGGWNEQFF
TRBJ2-1,TRBV12-3/TRBV12-4,CASTMSGGQNEQFF
TRBJ2-5,TRBV29-1,CSVELDGGSETQYF
TRBJ1-6,TRBV2,CASSTGTGSLSPLHF
TRBJ2-3,TRBV4-1,CASSHHRDTDTQYF
TRBJ2-2,TRBV6-2/TRBV6-3,CASTKPRETGELFF
TRBJ2-1,TRBV2,CASSESFSGTGAHNEQFF
TRBJ2-5,TRBV29-1,CSVIPYLAEETQYF
TRBJ2-7,TRBV3-1,CASSPREDADEQYF
TRBJ1-1,TRBV5-1,CASRGQGEGSTEALF
TRBJ2-7,TRBV7-9,CASSATEEVGEHYF
TRBJ1-1,TRBV7-9,CASSSGQGRNTEAFF
TRBJ2-7,TRBV28,CASSLLAETYEQYF
TRBJ2-1,TRBV12-3/TRBV12-4,CASRGLLYDEQFF
TRBJ2-7,TRBV4-1,CASSEDFSYEQYF
TRBJ2-7,TRBV6-2/TRBV6-3,CASSYKPSGPSYEQYF
TRBJ2-7,TRBV5-1,CASSSFGASYEQYF
TRBJ2-7,TRBV25-1,CASSEYFPPSGGASYEQYF